These 14 T cell receptor beta chains came from one sample sequenced in a study of cytomegalovirus exposure and HLA in healthy donors (dated by TCRdb to 2016 to 2017). Libraries were built with the immunoSEQ multiplex PCR assay. A mixture of 60 forward primers for TCR Vbeta segments and 13 reverse primers for TCR Jbeta segments was used in the multiplex PCR. TCRdb's version of the immuneACCESS table is confined to in-frame rearrangements and falls short of the full clone set. An unresolved V gene accounts for under half of the shortfall where checked; the remainder is of unknown origin. Recorded for this sample are tens of thousands of clones; roughly three quarters of them occurred a single time. Just under 3% of the sample is taken by the ten largest. Sequenced sample: PBMCs. These receptors all stem from a woman aged 25 to 39 in good health and CMV-seronegative.

The gene calls are TRBV5-4 and TRBJ1-2; 7 bases align to TRBD1. V lost 3 bases, J lost 4 bases, and 12 bases stayed unmatched. Per the germline V gene, CDR1 is SGHNT and CDR2 is YYREEE (reference sequence). CDR3 length: 16 amino acids. CDR3 bases: TGTGCCAGCAGCTGGGGGGTCGACAGGGATAGCTATGGCTACACCTTC. Its protein product is CASSWGVDRDSYGYTF.

This clone was found a few times. The chain links TRBV18 to TRBJ2-2; 8 bases are shared with TRBD1. Trimming at V came to 4 bases and at J to 1 base, leaving 2 bases not matched to a gene. Germline V gives CDR1 KGHSH, CDR2 LQKENI. The CDR3 length is 15 residues. Here the CDR3 reads CASSQGTGNTGELFF. CDR3 nucleotides: TGTGCCAGCTCACAAGGGACAGGGAACACCGGGGAGCTGTTTTTT.

The chain joins TRBV7-2 to TRBJ1-4, with a possible D match to TRBD1 (6 bases). Trimming removed 5 bases at V and 3 bases at J, with 16 bases between. The CDR3 is made up of 16 amino acids. Germline assignment: CDR1 SGHTA and CDR2 FQGNSA. This chain's CDR3 is CASSPRSGQPNEKLFF. The CDR3 DNA sequence: TGTGCCAGCAGCCCCCGTTCCGGACAGCCTAATGAAAAACTGTTTTTT. The entire variable domain, with the rest obtained from reference TRBV7-2 and TRBJ1-4, is as follows: GAGVSQSPSNKVTEKGKDVELRCDPISGHTALYWYRQSLGQGLEFLIYFQGNSAPDKSGLPSDRFSAERTGGSVSTLTIQRTQQEDSAVYLCASSPRSGQPNEKLFFGSGTQLSVL.

This clone has more than one count but fewer than ten. The V call is TRBV2, the J call TRBJ1-4; 8 bases agree with TRBD1. Germline trimming cut 6 bases from V and 16 bases from J; bases unmatched to any gene: 4. The CDR3 is made up of 10 amino acids. The germline gives CDR1 SNHLY, CDR2 FYNNEI. CDR3 residues: CASSRDRRFF. CDR3 in DNA: TGTGCCAGCAGCCGGGACAGGAGGTTTTTT. The whole variable domain, filled in from reference TRBV2 and TRBJ1-4, reads EPEVTQTPSHQVTQMGQEVILRCVPISNHLYFYWYRQILGQKVEFLVSFYNNEISEKSEIFDDQFSVERPDGSNFTLKIRSTKLEDSAMYFCASSRDRRFFGSGTQLSVL.

This chain uses TRBV6-5 with TRBJ1-1, with 9 bases identical to TRBD1. The CDR3 is 16 residues long. Looked up from germline, CDR1 is MNHEY and CDR2 is SVGAGI. V gave up 4 bases and J gave up 1 base; unmatched junction bases: 7. As DNA, the CDR3 is TGTGCCAGCAGTTTCCTACAGGGGGCGAGGAACACTGAAGCTTTCTTT. Amino acid sequence: CASSFLQGARNTEAFF.

Comment on this clone: The same CDR3 is also encoded by other DNA sequences in this sample. The V and J genes are TRBV29-1 and TRBJ1-1, with no clear D. The V end was cut by 6 bases, the J end by 1 base, with 9 bases between. The germline CDR1 and CDR2 sequences are SQVTM and ANQGSEA. The CDR3 length is 12 residues. This CDR3 reads CSVERGNTEAFF. The CDR3 region has the DNA TGCAGCGTGGAGCGAGGGAACACTGAAGCTTTCTTT.

The rearrangement uses TRBV30 and TRBJ2-5, with 7 bases fitting TRBD1. The CDR3 is 15 amino acids. V lost 0 bases and J lost 4; bases outside the gene matches: 8. CDR1 GTSNPN and CDR2 SVGIG come from the germline V gene (reference sequence). This chain's CDR3 is CAWSVNLRGLETQYF. CDR3 bases: TGTGCCTGGAGTGTTAATCTTAGGGGGCTAGAGACCCAGTACTTC.

Concerning this clone itself: The CDR3 ends on some other residue instead of the conserved phenylalanine or tryptophan, so this is likely a read error. V is TRBV18 and J is TRBJ2-7, with 7 bases matching TRBD1. CDR1 KGHSH and CDR2 LQKENI come from the germline V gene. The CDR3 is 13 residues long. The V segment lost 6 bases and the J segment 6 bases; nucleotides outside the gene matches: 8. DNA for the CDR3: TGTGCCAGCTCCCCCGGGACAGACCTCGAGCAGTACCTC. Translating it yields CASSPGTDLEQYL.

The chain couples TRBV30 to TRBJ2-2; D is perhaps TRBD2 (5 bases). The germline gives CDR1 GTSNPN, CDR2 SVGIG (reference sequence). The CDR3 sequence is 13 residues long. V was clipped by 5 bases and J by 8 bases, with 15 bases between them. The CDR3 sequence is CAWALGLAGELFF. In DNA form, the CDR3 reads TGTGCCTGGGCCCTCGGACTGGCGGGGGAGCTGTTTTTT.

The rearrangement joins TRBV7-9 to TRBJ2-5, with D maybe TRBD2 (5 bases). This CDR3 is built from 13 residues. Trimming took off 4 bases at V and 3 bases at J, with 9 bases between the two ends. Germline V gene lookup returns CDR1 SEHNR and CDR2 FQNEAQ (reference sequence). The CDR3 DNA is TGTGCCAGCAGCTCATCCGGGAAAGAGACCCAGTACTTC. It encodes CASSSSGKETQYF.

The chain links TRBV27 to TRBJ1-2; 9 positions match TRBD1. There are 17 residues in the CDR3. The J segment lost 2 bases and the V segment lost 0 bases, leaving 7 bases of the junction unmatched. The germline CDR1 and CDR2 sequences are MNHEY and SMNVEV (reference sequence). The CDR3 reads CASSLSYSGQGNYGYTF. CDR3 in DNA: TGTGCCAGCAGTTTATCCTACAGTGGACAGGGGAACTATGGCTACACCTTC.

This rearrangement joins TRBV5-1 to TRBJ2-3; 11 bases are a match to TRBD2. Germline CDR1 and CDR2: SGHRS and YFSETQ. V trimming: 3 bases; J trimming: 1 base; junction bases outside the gene matches: 4. The CDR3 is made up of 16 amino acids. CDR3 in DNA: TGCGCCAGCAGCTCAATAGCGGGGGGGGGCACAGATACGCAGTATTTT. Its protein product is CASSSIAGGGTDTQYF.

The table lists this clone with a count of one. This rearrangement joins TRBV19 to TRBJ1-5; maybe TRBD1 (6 bases). The CDR3 has 14 amino acids. The V gene lost 2 bases and the J gene lost 1 base, with 6 bases spanning the gap. Per germline, CDR1 LNHDA and CDR2 SQIVND (reference sequence). As DNA, the CDR3 is TGTGCCAGTAGTATAAGGGGGAGCAATCAGCCCCAGCATTTT. Its translation: CASSIRGSNQPQHF.

This chain uses TRBV5-1 with TRBJ1-6; 7 nucleotides line up with TRBD1. Germline CDR1 SGHRS, CDR2 YFSETQ. The CDR3 has 14 amino acids. With 3 bases clipped from V and 8 bases from J, the junction kept 5 bases outside the gene matches. The CDR3 nucleotides read TGCGCCAGCAGCTCCGACAGGGTTCATTCACCCCTCCACTTT. This codes for CASSSDRVHSPLHF. Full variable domain (remainder filled in from reference TRBV5-1 and TRBJ1-6): KAGVTQTPRYLIKTRGQQVTLSCSPISGHRSVSWYQQTPGQGLQFLFEYFSETQRNKGNFPGRFSGRQFSNSRSEMNVSTLELGDSALYLCASSSDRVHSPLHFGNGTRLTVT.